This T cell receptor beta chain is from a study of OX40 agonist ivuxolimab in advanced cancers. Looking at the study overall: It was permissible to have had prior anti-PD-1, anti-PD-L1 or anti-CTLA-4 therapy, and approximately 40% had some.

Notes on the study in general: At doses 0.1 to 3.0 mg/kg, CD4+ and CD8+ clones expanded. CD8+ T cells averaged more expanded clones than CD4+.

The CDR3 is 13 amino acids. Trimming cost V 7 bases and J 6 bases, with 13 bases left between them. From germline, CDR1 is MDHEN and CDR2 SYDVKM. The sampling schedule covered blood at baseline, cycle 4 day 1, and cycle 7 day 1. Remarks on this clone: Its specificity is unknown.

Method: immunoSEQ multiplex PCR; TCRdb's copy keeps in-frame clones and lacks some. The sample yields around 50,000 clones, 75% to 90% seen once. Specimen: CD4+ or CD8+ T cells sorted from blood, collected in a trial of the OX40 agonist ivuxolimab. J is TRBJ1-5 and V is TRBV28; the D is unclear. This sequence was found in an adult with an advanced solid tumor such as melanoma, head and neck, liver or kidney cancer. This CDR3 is CASNYRASQPQHF. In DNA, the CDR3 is TGTGCCAGCAACTATCGGGCCTCTCAGCCCCAGCATTTT.